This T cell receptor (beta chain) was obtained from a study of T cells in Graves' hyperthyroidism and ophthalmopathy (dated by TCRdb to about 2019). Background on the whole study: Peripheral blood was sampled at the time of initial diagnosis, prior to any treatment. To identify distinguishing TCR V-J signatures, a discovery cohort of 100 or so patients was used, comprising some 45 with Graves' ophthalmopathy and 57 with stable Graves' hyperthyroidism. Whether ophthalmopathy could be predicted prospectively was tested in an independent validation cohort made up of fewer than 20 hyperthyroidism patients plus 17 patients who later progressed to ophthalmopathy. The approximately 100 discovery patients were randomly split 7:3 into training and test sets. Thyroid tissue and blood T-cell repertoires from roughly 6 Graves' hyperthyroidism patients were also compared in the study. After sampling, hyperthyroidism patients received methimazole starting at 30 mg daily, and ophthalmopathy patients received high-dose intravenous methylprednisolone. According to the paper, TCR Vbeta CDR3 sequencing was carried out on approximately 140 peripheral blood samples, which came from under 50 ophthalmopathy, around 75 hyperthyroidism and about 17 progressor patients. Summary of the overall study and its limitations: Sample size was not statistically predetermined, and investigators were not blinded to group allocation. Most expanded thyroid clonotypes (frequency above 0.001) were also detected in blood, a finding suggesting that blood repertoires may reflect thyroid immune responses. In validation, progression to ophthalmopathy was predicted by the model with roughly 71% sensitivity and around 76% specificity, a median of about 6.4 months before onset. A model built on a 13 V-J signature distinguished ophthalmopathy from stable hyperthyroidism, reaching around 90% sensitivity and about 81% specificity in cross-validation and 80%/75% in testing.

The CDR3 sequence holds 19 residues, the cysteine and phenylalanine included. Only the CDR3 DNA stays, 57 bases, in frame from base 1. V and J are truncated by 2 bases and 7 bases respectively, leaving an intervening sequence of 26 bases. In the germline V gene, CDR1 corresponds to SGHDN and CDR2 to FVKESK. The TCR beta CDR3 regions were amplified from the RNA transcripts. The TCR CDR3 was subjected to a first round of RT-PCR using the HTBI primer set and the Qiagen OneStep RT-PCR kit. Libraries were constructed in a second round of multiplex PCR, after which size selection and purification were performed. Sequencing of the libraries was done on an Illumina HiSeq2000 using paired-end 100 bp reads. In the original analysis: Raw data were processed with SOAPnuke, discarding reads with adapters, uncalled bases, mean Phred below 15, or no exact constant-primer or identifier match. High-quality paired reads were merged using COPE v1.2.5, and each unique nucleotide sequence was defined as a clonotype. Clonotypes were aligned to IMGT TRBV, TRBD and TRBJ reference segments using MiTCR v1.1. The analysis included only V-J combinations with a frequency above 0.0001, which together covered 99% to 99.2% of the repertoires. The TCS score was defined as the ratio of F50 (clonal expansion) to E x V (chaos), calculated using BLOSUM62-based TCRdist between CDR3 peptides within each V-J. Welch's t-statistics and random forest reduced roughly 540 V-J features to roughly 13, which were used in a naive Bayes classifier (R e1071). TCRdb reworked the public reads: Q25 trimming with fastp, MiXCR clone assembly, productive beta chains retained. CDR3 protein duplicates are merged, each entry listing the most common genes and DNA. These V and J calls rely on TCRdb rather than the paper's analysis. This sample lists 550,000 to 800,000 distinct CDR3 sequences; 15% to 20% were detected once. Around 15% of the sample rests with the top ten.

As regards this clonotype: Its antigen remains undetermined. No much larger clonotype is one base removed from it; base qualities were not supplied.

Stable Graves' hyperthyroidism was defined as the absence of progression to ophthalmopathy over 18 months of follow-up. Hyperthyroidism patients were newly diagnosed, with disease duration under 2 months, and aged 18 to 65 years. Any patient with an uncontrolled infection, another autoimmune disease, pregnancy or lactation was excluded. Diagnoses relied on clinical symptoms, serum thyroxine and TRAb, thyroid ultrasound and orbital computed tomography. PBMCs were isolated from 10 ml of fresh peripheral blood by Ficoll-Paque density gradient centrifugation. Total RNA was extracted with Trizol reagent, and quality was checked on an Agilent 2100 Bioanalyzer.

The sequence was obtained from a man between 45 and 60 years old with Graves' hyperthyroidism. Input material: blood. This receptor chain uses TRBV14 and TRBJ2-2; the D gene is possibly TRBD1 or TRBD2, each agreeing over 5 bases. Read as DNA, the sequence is TGTGCCAGCAGCCAATCTCCGGCGGAGGACATGGGAACTGGCGGGGAGCTGTTTTTT. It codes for CASSQSPAEDMGTGGELFF.